This T cell receptor (beta chain) was sequenced during a study of T cells after yellow fever vaccination. Regarding the study as a whole: Contaminants from the bulk population, in the form of abundant clonotypes, could be found in FACS-sorted repertoires.

TCRdb fed the 5' RACE reads into MiXCR, producing one record per CDR3 protein. The profile covers 99,000 or so distinct CDR3 sequences, with under 6.5% appearing a single time and roughly 39% taken by the ten largest. CDR3 length equals 18 residues. Germline V CDR1 and CDR2: MNHNY, SVGAGI (reference sequence). The V and J ends lost 0 bases and 2 bases respectively, with 19 bases between them. This clonotype showed up just a few times. Its antigen is unknown. V and J are TRBV6-6 and TRBJ1-2; D may be TRBD1 (5 bases). This receptor was identified in a man aged 18 to 29 who received the YFV17D yellow fever vaccine. The sequencing here drew on CD8+ T cells sorted from PBMCs, taken 10 days after the yellow fever booster vaccination. The DNA of the CDR3 is TGTGCCAGCAGTTACTCGACGGGCAGGGTGGGTCCCAACTATGGCTACACCTTC. Residues: CASSYSTGRVGPNYGYTF.